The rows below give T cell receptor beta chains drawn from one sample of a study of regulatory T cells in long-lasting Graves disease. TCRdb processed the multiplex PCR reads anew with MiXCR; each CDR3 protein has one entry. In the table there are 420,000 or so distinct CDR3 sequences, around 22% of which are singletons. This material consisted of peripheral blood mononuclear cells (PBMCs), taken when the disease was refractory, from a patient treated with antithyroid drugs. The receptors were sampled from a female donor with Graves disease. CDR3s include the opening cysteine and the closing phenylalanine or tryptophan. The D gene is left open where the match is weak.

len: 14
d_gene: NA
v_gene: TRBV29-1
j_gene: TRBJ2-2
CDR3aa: CSIMGTLNTGELFF

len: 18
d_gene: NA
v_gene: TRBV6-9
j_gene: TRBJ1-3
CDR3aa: CASSYGSIGFSSGNTIYF

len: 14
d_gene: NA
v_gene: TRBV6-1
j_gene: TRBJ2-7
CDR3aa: CASSTSGRTYEQYF

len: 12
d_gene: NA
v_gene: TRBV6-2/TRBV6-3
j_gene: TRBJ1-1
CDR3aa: CASSHPRTGAFF

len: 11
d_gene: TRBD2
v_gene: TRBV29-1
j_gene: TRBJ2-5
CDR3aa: CSVLSGETQYF

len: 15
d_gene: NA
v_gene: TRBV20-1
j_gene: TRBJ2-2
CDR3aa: CSARDLAENTGELFF

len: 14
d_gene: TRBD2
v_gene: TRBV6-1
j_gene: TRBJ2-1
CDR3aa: CASRTNKRTSGPFF

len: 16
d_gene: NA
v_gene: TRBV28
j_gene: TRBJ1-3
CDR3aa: CASSLDQGLTGNTIYF

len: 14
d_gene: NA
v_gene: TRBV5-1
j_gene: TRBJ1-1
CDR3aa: CASSLRGSGTEAFF

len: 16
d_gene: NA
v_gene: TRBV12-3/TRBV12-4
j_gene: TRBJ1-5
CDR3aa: CASSLMGTVGNQPQHF

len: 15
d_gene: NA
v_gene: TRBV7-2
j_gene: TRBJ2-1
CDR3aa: CASSPNYRNYNEQFF

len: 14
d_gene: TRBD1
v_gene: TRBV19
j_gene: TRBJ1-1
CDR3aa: CASSSTGGYTEAFF